This is a list of T cell receptor beta chains from one sample in a study of T cells in Graves' hyperthyroidism and ophthalmopathy. TCRdb redid the calling of the multiplex PCR reads with MiXCR, one entry per CDR3 protein. Seen here are about 690,000 distinct CDR3 sequences, 17% observed once, and the top ten hold about 16%. Sequencing input: blood. The source of these receptors is a man between 45 and 60 years old with Graves' hyperthyroidism. Each CDR3 is given with its conserved first and last residue. Fields, in order: CDR3 length, V gene, J gene, clone size, D gene, CDR3 DNA, CDR3 protein. D genes are given only for firm matches. Only some rows state a clone size, as once, few, many or a class for expanded clones.

CDR3 length: 14
V gene: TRBV11-1
J gene: TRBJ2-1
clone size: NA
D gene: NA
CDR3 DNA: TGTGCCAGCAGTCTAACCCTAACCTACAATGAGCAGTTCTTC
CDR3 protein: CASSLTLTYNEQFF

CDR3 length: 14
V gene: TRBV7-9
J gene: TRBJ2-7
clone size: NA
D gene: NA
CDR3 DNA: TGTGCCAGCAGCTCTTCTCAGTGGACCTACGAGCAGTACTTC
CDR3 protein: CASSSSQWTYEQYF

CDR3 length: 15
V gene: TRBV12-3/TRBV12-4
J gene: TRBJ2-1
clone size: many
D gene: TRBD2
CDR3 DNA: TGTGCCAGCAGCCTTCTTAGCGGGAGGGTGGATGAGCAGTTCTTC
CDR3 protein: CASSLLSGRVDEQFF

CDR3 length: 16
V gene: TRBV11-2
J gene: TRBJ1-2
clone size: NA
D gene: NA
CDR3 DNA: TGTGCCAGCAGCTTAGAAGCGGCGGCGGCCAGTCGGGGCTACACCTTC
CDR3 protein: CASSLEAAAASRGYTF

CDR3 length: 13
V gene: TRBV7-2
J gene: TRBJ1-1
clone size: many
D gene: NA
CDR3 DNA: TGTGCCAGCAGCTTAGGCAGGCGGCCTGAAGCTTTCTTT
CDR3 protein: CASSLGRRPEAFF

CDR3 length: 16
V gene: TRBV11-2
J gene: TRBJ1-1
clone size: many
D gene: NA
CDR3 DNA: TGTGCCAGCAGCTTGGACAATTCCTGGGGAGCCACTGAAGCTTTCTTT
CDR3 protein: CASSLDNSWGATEAFF

CDR3 length: 14
V gene: TRBV28
J gene: TRBJ2-5
clone size: many
D gene: NA
CDR3 DNA: TGTGCCAGCAGTTTAAACATGAATGTCGGGACCCAGTACTTC
CDR3 protein: CASSLNMNVGTQYF

CDR3 length: 19
V gene: TRBV19
J gene: TRBJ2-6
clone size: NA
D gene: TRBD2
CDR3 DNA: TGTGCCAGTAGTGTTCTACTAGCGGGAGTTTTCCCTGGGGCCAACGTCCTGACTTTC
CDR3 protein: CASSVLLAGVFPGANVLTF

CDR3 length: 13
V gene: TRBV6-1
J gene: TRBJ2-5
clone size: many
D gene: TRBD1
CDR3 DNA: TGTGCCCTTCGGGACAGCGGTAAAGAGACCCAGTACTTC
CDR3 protein: CALRDSGKETQYF

CDR3 length: 16
V gene: TRBV7-3
J gene: TRBJ2-3
clone size: NA
D gene: TRBD2
CDR3 DNA: TGTGCCAGCAGCCTAGGGGGGGGACTAGCGCCAGATACGCAGTATTTT
CDR3 protein: CASSLGGGLAPDTQYF

CDR3 length: 15
V gene: TRBV3-1
J gene: TRBJ1-1
clone size: few
D gene: TRBD1
CDR3 DNA: TGTGCCAGCAGCCAATCGGACAGGGGGAGGACTGAAGCTTTCTTT
CDR3 protein: CASSQSDRGRTEAFF

CDR3 length: 14
V gene: TRBV19
J gene: TRBJ2-1
clone size: NA
D gene: TRBD1
CDR3 DNA: TGTGCCAGTAGCCCGGGACAGGGAGGGACTGAGCAGTTCTTC
CDR3 protein: CASSPGQGGTEQFF

CDR3 length: 21
V gene: TRBV4-1
J gene: TRBJ1-4
clone size: few
D gene: NA
CDR3 DNA: TGCGCCAGCAGCCAACCAAGAGTTCTAAATCGACGGGGGACGGGGAATGAAAAACTGTTTTTT
CDR3 protein: CASSQPRVLNRRGTGNEKLFF

CDR3 length: 18
V gene: TRBV12-5
J gene: TRBJ2-3
clone size: many
D gene: TRBD2
CDR3 DNA: TGTGCTAGTGGTTCCCCCAAGGCGGGAGGAAGGGTCACAGATACGCAGTATTTT
CDR3 protein: CASGSPKAGGRVTDTQYF

CDR3 length: 16
V gene: TRBV24-1
J gene: TRBJ2-5
clone size: many
D gene: TRBD2
CDR3 DNA: TGTGCCACCAGTGATTCTAGCGGGAGGGCCTGGGAGACCCAGTACTTC
CDR3 protein: CATSDSSGRAWETQYF

CDR3 length: 19
V gene: TRBV28
J gene: TRBJ2-7
clone size: NA
D gene: TRBD1
CDR3 DNA: TGTGCCAGCAGCCAAGAGGGGGCCTTTGGGACAGGGGGCCCCTACGAGCAGTACTTC
CDR3 protein: CASSQEGAFGTGGPYEQYF

CDR3 length: 15
V gene: TRBV5-1
J gene: TRBJ1-1
clone size: few
D gene: NA
CDR3 DNA: TGCGCCAGCAGCTTGGGTGGGACGGCGAACACTGAAGCTTTCTTT
CDR3 protein: CASSLGGTANTEAFF

CDR3 length: 16
V gene: TRBV5-1
J gene: TRBJ2-5
clone size: many
D gene: NA
CDR3 DNA: TGCGCCAGCAGCAAGGGAAACAAACAGGGAGGGGAGACCCAGTACTTC
CDR3 protein: CASSKGNKQGGETQYF

CDR3 length: 13
V gene: TRBV11-1
J gene: TRBJ2-1
clone size: few
D gene: TRBD2
CDR3 DNA: TGTGCCAGCAGCCCAACTAGCGGGGATGAGCAGTTCTTC
CDR3 protein: CASSPTSGDEQFF

CDR3 length: 15
V gene: TRBV7-6
J gene: TRBJ1-5
clone size: few
D gene: NA
CDR3 DNA: TGTGCCAGCAGCTTAGGACCTGGGGGCGTTCAGCCCCAGCATTTT
CDR3 protein: CASSLGPGGVQPQHF

CDR3 length: 16
V gene: TRBV19
J gene: TRBJ2-2
clone size: few
D gene: TRBD2
CDR3 DNA: TGTGCCAGTAGTATGGGACTAGCGGGCCGCACCGGGGAGCTGTTTTTT
CDR3 protein: CASSMGLAGRTGELFF

CDR3 length: 15
V gene: TRBV2
J gene: TRBJ1-6
clone size: many
D gene: NA
CDR3 DNA: TGTGCCAGCAGCGAACAGGGTTCACATAATTCACCCCTCCACTTT
CDR3 protein: CASSEQGSHNSPLHF

CDR3 length: 15
V gene: TRBV9
J gene: TRBJ2-1
clone size: NA
D gene: NA
CDR3 DNA: TGTGCCAGCAGCGTAGGAGATGCTCAGAACAATGAGCAGTTCTTC
CDR3 protein: CASSVGDAQNNEQFF

CDR3 length: 17
V gene: TRBV2
J gene: TRBJ2-7
clone size: NA
D gene: NA
CDR3 DNA: TGTGCCAGCCGTGACAGTCCGAGCGGGTCAGGATCCTACGAGCAGTACTTC
CDR3 protein: CASRDSPSGSGSYEQYF

CDR3 length: 13
V gene: TRBV3-1
J gene: TRBJ2-7
clone size: few
D gene: TRBD2
CDR3 DNA: TGTGCCAGCAGCCAAATTAGCGGGAATGAGCAGTACTTC
CDR3 protein: CASSQISGNEQYF

CDR3 length: 14
V gene: TRBV5-1
J gene: TRBJ1-1
clone size: few
D gene: NA
CDR3 DNA: TGCGCCAGCAGCTTCTGGGGGGTGAACACTGAAGCTTTCTTT
CDR3 protein: CASSFWGVNTEAFF

CDR3 length: 15
V gene: TRBV5-1
J gene: TRBJ2-1
clone size: few
D gene: NA
CDR3 DNA: TGCGCCAGCACGCCTTGGGGCAGCCAGTCGAATGAGCAGTTCTTC
CDR3 protein: CASTPWGSQSNEQFF

CDR3 length: 13
V gene: TRBV6-8
J gene: TRBJ1-1
clone size: NA
D gene: TRBD1
CDR3 DNA: TGTGCCAGCACCCAGACAGGGGTCGCTGAAGCTTTCTTT
CDR3 protein: CASTQTGVAEAFF

CDR3 length: 16
V gene: TRBV7-9
J gene: TRBJ2-6
clone size: many
D gene: NA
CDR3 DNA: TGTGCCAGCTTGGGCGGGACGCGCTCTGGGGCCAACGTCCTGACTTTC
CDR3 protein: CASLGGTRSGANVLTF

CDR3 length: 14
V gene: TRBV10-3
J gene: TRBJ1-2
clone size: many
D gene: NA
CDR3 DNA: TGTGCCATCGTCGGGACTCTAGGGTCATATGGCTACACCTTC
CDR3 protein: CAIVGTLGSYGYTF

CDR3 length: 16
V gene: TRBV5-1
J gene: TRBJ2-4
clone size: NA
D gene: NA
CDR3 DNA: TGCGCCAGCAGCTTGGGAACCTTCCTAGCCAAAAACATTCAGTACTTC
CDR3 protein: CASSLGTFLAKNIQYF

CDR3 length: 16
V gene: TRBV28
J gene: TRBJ1-1
clone size: many
D gene: NA
CDR3 DNA: TGTGCCAGCAGAAGGGGGGGGGCGGACATGAACACTGAAGCTTTCTTT
CDR3 protein: CASRRGGADMNTEAFF

CDR3 length: 16
V gene: TRBV11-2
J gene: TRBJ2-1
clone size: many
D gene: TRBD2
CDR3 DNA: TGTGCCAGCAGCTTAGGGACTAGCGGGAGGGGCCATGAGCAGTTCTTC
CDR3 protein: CASSLGTSGRGHEQFF

CDR3 length: 16
V gene: TRBV7-3
J gene: TRBJ1-3
clone size: few
D gene: NA
CDR3 DNA: TGTGCCAGCAGCTTATATCCGGGGACTCCTGGAAACACCATATATTTT
CDR3 protein: CASSLYPGTPGNTIYF

CDR3 length: 18
V gene: TRBV10-3
J gene: TRBJ2-7
clone size: few
D gene: TRBD2
CDR3 DNA: TGTGCCATCAGTGAGACTTTAGCGGGAGGGCCGATTCTAGGGGAGCAGTACTTC
CDR3 protein: CAISETLAGGPILGEQYF

CDR3 length: 14
V gene: TRBV5-1
J gene: TRBJ2-7
clone size: many
D gene: NA
CDR3 DNA: TGCGCCAGCAGCTATTCATGGGGCACGTACGAGCAGTACTTC
CDR3 protein: CASSYSWGTYEQYF

CDR3 length: 16
V gene: TRBV19
J gene: TRBJ1-5
clone size: few
D gene: TRBD1
CDR3 DNA: TGTGCCACCACGAAACTGTACAGGGGGCAGAATCAGCCCCAGCATTTT
CDR3 protein: CATTKLYRGQNQPQHF

CDR3 length: 13
V gene: TRBV5-1
J gene: TRBJ2-2
clone size: NA
D gene: NA
CDR3 DNA: TGCGCCAGCAGTACCCAGGGTCCCGGGGAGCTGTTTTTT
CDR3 protein: CASSTQGPGELFF

CDR3 length: 14
V gene: TRBV28
J gene: TRBJ2-5
clone size: few
D gene: TRBD2
CDR3 DNA: TGTGCCACCGGGACTAGCGGGCCCCAAGAGACCCAGTACTTC
CDR3 protein: CATGTSGPQETQYF

CDR3 length: 17
V gene: TRBV5-4
J gene: TRBJ2-3
clone size: NA
D gene: TRBD2
CDR3 DNA: TGTGCCAGCAGCTCCTCTATAGCGGGACCGCGCACAGATACGCAGTATTTT
CDR3 protein: CASSSSIAGPRTDTQYF

CDR3 length: 14
V gene: TRBV30
J gene: TRBJ2-2
clone size: NA
D gene: TRBD2
CDR3 DNA: TGTGCCTGGGGAGCGGGGCCGGGGACCGGGGAGCTGTTTTTT
CDR3 protein: CAWGAGPGTGELFF

CDR3 length: 16
V gene: TRBV4-3
J gene: TRBJ2-7
clone size: NA
D gene: NA
CDR3 DNA: TGCGCCAGCGCTGTATCGTTGACTCGATACTATAACGAGCAGTACTTC
CDR3 protein: CASAVSLTRYYNEQYF

CDR3 length: 16
V gene: TRBV24-1
J gene: TRBJ1-3
clone size: NA
D gene: NA
CDR3 DNA: TGTGCCACCAGTGCCCATGAGGCAGGGACTGGAAACACCATATATTTT
CDR3 protein: CATSAHEAGTGNTIYF

CDR3 length: 14
V gene: TRBV2
J gene: TRBJ2-1
clone size: many
D gene: NA
CDR3 DNA: TGTGCCAGCAGTGAAACGGGACTGTACAATGAGCAGTTCTTC
CDR3 protein: CASSETGLYNEQFF

CDR3 length: 14
V gene: TRBV19
J gene: TRBJ2-5
clone size: few
D gene: TRBD1
CDR3 DNA: TGTGCCAGTACCGCCGGGACAGGCTACGAGACCCAGTACTTC
CDR3 protein: CASTAGTGYETQYF

CDR3 length: 15
V gene: TRBV28
J gene: TRBJ2-2
clone size: many
D gene: NA
CDR3 DNA: TGTGCCAGCAGTTTATACTCGGGGCACACCGGGGAGCTGTTTTTT
CDR3 protein: CASSLYSGHTGELFF

CDR3 length: 16
V gene: TRBV24-1
J gene: TRBJ2-2
clone size: few
D gene: TRBD1
CDR3 DNA: TGTGCCACCAGTGATCCCGGGACAGGGGGCTTCGGGGAGCTGTTTTTT
CDR3 protein: CATSDPGTGGFGELFF

CDR3 length: 13
V gene: TRBV7-9
J gene: TRBJ1-1
clone size: many
D gene: NA
CDR3 DNA: TGTGCCAGCAGCGGGTACAAGAACACTGAAGCTTTCTTT
CDR3 protein: CASSGYKNTEAFF